Listed below are T cell receptor beta chains from one sample, sequenced in a study of T cell responses to AZD1222 COVID-19 vaccine. Sequencing was performed with immunoSEQ multiplex PCR; in TCRdb, only in-frame clones are kept and a portion is missing. The sample has some 84,000 clones, around 90% seen once. This material consisted of peripheral blood, taken 28 days after the second AZD1222 dose. The receptors stem from an adult who received the AZD1222 COVID-19 vaccine. Each CDR3 is given with its conserved first and last residue. The order of the fields is J gene, D gene, clone size, V gene, CDR3 protein, CDR3 DNA. A D gene is named only where the DNA matches it firmly. Clone size is shown for a subset of rows, as once, few, many or a class of expanded clone.

>TRBJ2-3|TRBD2|-|TRBV4-3
CASSQSSGGAADTQYF
TGCGCCAGCAGCCAATCTAGCGGGGGGGCCGCAGATACGCAGTATTTT
>TRBJ1-6|-|-|TRBV18
CASSPSGAGNSPLHF
TGTGCCAGCTCACCCTCAGGGGCGGGTAATTCACCCCTCCACTTT
>TRBJ2-2|-|-|TRBV2
CASTDLGELFF
TGTGCCAGCACTGACCTCGGGGAGCTGTTTTTT
>TRBJ1-3|-|-|TRBV18
CASRKGVSDGNTIYF
TGTGCCAGCCGAAAGGGGGTATCGGACGGAAACACCATATATTTT
>TRBJ2-3|TRBD1|-|TRBV5-5
CASSPRTGDTDTQYF
TGTGCCAGCAGCCCCCGGACAGGGGACACAGATACGCAGTATTTT
>TRBJ2-7|-|-|TRBV2
CASSASTTGSEQYF
TGTGCCAGCAGTGCCAGCACCACAGGGAGCGAGCAGTACTTC
>TRBJ1-5|-|-|TRBV12-5
CASGLVRDDKRSNQPQHF
TGTGCTAGTGGTTTGGTACGTGACGACAAAAGATCAAACCAGCCCCAGCATTTT
>TRBJ2-1|TRBD1|-|TRBV11-2
CASSTGTGAYNEQFF
TGTGCCAGCAGCACCGGGACAGGGGCATACAATGAGCAGTTCTTC
>TRBJ2-7|TRBD1|-|TRBV4-3
CASSHVDRGYEQYF
TGCGCCAGCAGCCACGTCGACAGGGGATACGAGCAGTACTTC
>TRBJ1-2|-|-|TRBV19
CASSRDYGYTF
TGTGCCAGTAGTAGGGACTATGGCTACACCTTC
>TRBJ2-6|-|-|TRBV5-4
CASSHRFTGANVLTF
TGTGCCAGCAGCCACAGGTTTACTGGGGCCAACGTCCTGACTTTC
>TRBJ2-1|-|-|TRBV7-9
CASSLARQSSYNEQFF
TGTGCCAGCAGCTTAGCGAGGCAGAGCTCCTACAATGAGCAGTTCTTC
>TRBJ2-5|TRBD1|-|TRBV6-5
CASSPRQGIETQYF
TGTGCCAGCAGTCCGCGACAGGGGATAGAGACCCAGTACTTC
>TRBJ1-6|-|-|TRBV11-2
CASSSTEVDSPLHF
TGTGCCAGCAGCTCGACAGAAGTTGATTCACCCCTCCACTTT
>TRBJ2-7|-|-|TRBV7-2
CASSSPFSYEQYF
TGTGCCAGCAGCTCCCCGTTCTCCTACGAGCAGTACTTC
>TRBJ2-7|-|-|TRBV30
CAWSVSPRSSYEQYF
TGTGCCTGGAGTGTATCGCCTAGAAGTTCCTACGAGCAGTACTTC
>TRBJ1-2|-|-|TRBV10-3
CAIGENYGYTF
TGTGCCATCGGGGAGAACTATGGCTACACCTTC
>TRBJ1-2|TRBD1|-|TRBV6-6
CASTRGDSQGYGYTF
TGTGCCAGCACGAGGGGGGACAGCCAAGGATATGGCTACACCTTC
>TRBJ1-3|-|once|TRBV6-6
CASSKGPILSGNTIYF
TGTGCCAGCAGCAAAGGACCGATCCTCTCTGGAAACACCATATATTTT
>TRBJ1-1|-|-|TRBV12-1
CASSLRRNKNTEAFF
TGTGCCAGCAGCTTGCGGCGGAATAAGAACACTGAAGCTTTCTTT
>TRBJ1-3|-|-|TRBV5-1
CASSLAGGIGNTIYF
TGCGCCAGCAGCTTGGCCGGGGGAATCGGAAACACCATATATTTT
>TRBJ1-1|-|-|TRBV11-2
CASSLDARAPNTEAFF
TGTGCCAGCAGCTTAGATGCCCGGGCCCCGAACACTGAAGCTTTCTTT
>TRBJ1-5|-|-|TRBV19
CASSIGGGRKPQHF
TGTGCCAGTAGTATCGGGGGGGGAAGGAAGCCCCAGCATTTT
>TRBJ1-1|-|once|TRBV4-3
CASSQERQGSKAFF
TGCGCCAGCAGCCAAGAACGCCAGGGGAGTAAAGCTTTCTTT
>TRBJ1-5|-|once|TRBV29-1
CSVVAGSNQPQHF
TGCAGCGTTGTCGCAGGGAGCAATCAGCCCCAGCATTTT
>TRBJ1-1|-|-|TRBV14
CASSQDSMNTEAFF
TGTGCCAGCAGCCAAGACAGCATGAACACTGAAGCTTTCTTT
>TRBJ1-4|TRBD1|few|TRBV2
CASRDSLGEKLFF
TGTGCCAGCCGGGACAGCCTTGGGGAAAAACTGTTTTTT
>TRBJ1-6|-|-|TRBV27
CASSWQLYNSPLHF
TGTGCCAGCAGTTGGCAACTCTATAATTCACCCCTCCACTTT
>TRBJ2-1|-|-|TRBV6-6
CASSGSALYNEQFF
TGTGCCAGCAGTGGCTCGGCTCTCTACAATGAGCAGTTCTTC
>TRBJ1-2|-|-|TRBV4-2
CASSQDSDTSYGYTF
TGTGCCAGCAGCCAAGACTCGGACACTTCCTATGGCTACACCTTC
>TRBJ1-2|-|-|TRBV11-2
CASSLDRALAGGYTF
TGTGCCAGCAGCTTAGATCGCGCACTAGCGGGCGGCTACACCTTC
>TRBJ1-6|-|-|TRBV20-1
CSASRIEGTSSYNSPLHF
TGCAGTGCTAGTCGGATAGAGGGAACTAGCTCCTATAATTCACCCCTCCACTTT
>TRBJ1-1|TRBD1|-|TRBV15
CATSRGRQGVGNTEAFF
TGTGCCACCAGCAGAGGCCGACAGGGGGTGGGAAACACTGAAGCTTTCTTT
>TRBJ1-4|-|-|TRBV6-5
CASSRRGATNEKLFF
TGTGCCAGCAGTCGCAGGGGCGCAACTAATGAAAAACTGTTTTTT
>TRBJ1-5|TRBD1|-|TRBV19
CASSATGGGNQPQHF
TGTGCCAGTAGTGCTACAGGGGGCGGCAATCAGCCCCAGCATTTT
>TRBJ2-1|TRBD2|-|TRBV7-9
CASSFPRTSGGLYNEQFF
TGTGCCAGCAGCTTTCCCCGGACTAGCGGGGGCCTCTACAATGAGCAGTTCTTC
>TRBJ2-5|TRBD1|-|TRBV4-3
CASSQDRAGGRETQYF
TGCGCCAGCAGCCAAGATCGGGCAGGGGGAAGGGAGACCCAGTACTTC
>TRBJ2-3|TRBD1|-|TRBV7-9
CASSGPTGDPRDTQYF
TGTGCCAGCAGCGGGCCGACAGGGGACCCCCGAGATACGCAGTATTTT
>TRBJ2-1|-|-|TRBV7-2
CASSPSGGLLPGQFF
TGTGCCAGCAGCCCCAGTGGGGGCTTATTGCCAGGGCAGTTCTTC
>TRBJ1-4|-|-|TRBV7-9
CASRQPGTRRGKLFF
TGTGCCAGCAGGCAACCCGGGACCCGGAGGGGAAAACTGTTTTTT
>TRBJ2-7|-|-|TRBV6-5
CASSYLGWTGTYEQYF
TGTGCCAGCAGTTATCTTGGTTGGACGGGTACCTACGAGCAGTACTTC
>TRBJ2-7|-|-|TRBV18
CASSPRRDAATSNEQYF
TGTGCCAGCTCACCGAGGCGGGACGCCGCAACCTCTAACGAGCAGTACTTC
>TRBJ1-2|TRBD1|-|TRBV5-1
CASSARQGPNYGYTF
TGCGCCAGCAGCGCAAGACAGGGCCCTAACTATGGCTACACCTTC
>TRBJ1-2|-|-|TRBV5-4
CASNLYSGVRTGYTF
TGTGCCAGCAACCTATACAGCGGGGTTAGAACTGGCTACACCTTC
>TRBJ1-1|-|-|TRBV3-1/TRBV3-2
CASSLEGGEAFF
TGTGCCAGCAGCCTGGAGGGAGGGGAGGCTTTCTTT
>TRBJ2-5|TRBD1|-|TRBV6-1
CASSESSGGETQYF
TGTGCCAGCAGTGAAAGTTCAGGGGGAGAGACCCAGTACTTC
>TRBJ1-1|-|-|TRBV20-1
CSARTGTEAFF
TGCAGTGCTAGGACCGGCACTGAAGCTTTCTTT
>TRBJ2-2|-|-|TRBV11-3
CASSLGGNTGELFF
TGTGCCAGCAGCTTAGGGGGGAACACCGGGGAGCTGTTTTTT
>TRBJ2-5|TRBD1|-|TRBV2
CASPGTGVIYSETQYF
TGTGCCAGCCCGGGGACAGGGGTAATCTATTCGGAGACCCAGTACTTC
>TRBJ1-1|-|-|TRBV7-3
CASSLMAEMNTEAFF
TGTGCCAGCAGCTTAATGGCAGAGATGAACACTGAAGCTTTCTTT
>TRBJ2-3|-|-|TRBV7-3
CASSYGVQGEDTQYF
TGTGCCAGCAGCTATGGGGTACAAGGAGAAGATACGCAGTATTTT
>TRBJ2-5|TRBD1|-|TRBV11-3
CASSPGTGGVETQYF
TGTGCCAGCAGCCCCGGGACAGGGGGCGTAGAGACCCAGTACTTC
>TRBJ1-1|-|-|TRBV6-2/TRBV6-3
CASSSGGAYTEAFF
TGTGCCAGCAGTTCGGGAGGGGCCTACACTGAAGCTTTCTTT